The 9 T cell receptor beta chains below come from one sample, sequenced in a study of shared clonotypes between healthy human individuals. Clones were sequenced by immunoSEQ multiplex PCR, and TCRdb holds only the in-frame ones, with some missing. The sample lists around 2,000,000 clones, 95% occurring once. The sequencing input was naive CD4+ T cells sorted from blood. Sample subset: CD45RA+ positively selected. The source is a man aged 18 to 35 in good health.

The V call is TRBV19, the J call TRBJ2-2; D gene ambiguous. With 4 bases removed from V and 1 base from J, the gap between germline ends came to 13 bases. The germline gives CDR1 LNHDA, CDR2 SQIVND (reference sequence). CDR3 length equals 16 residues. The CDR3 sequence is CASSTFGRQNTGELFF. The CDR3 DNA reads TGTGCCAGTAGTACCTTCGGACGTCAGAACACCGGGGAGCTGTTTTTT.

Worth noting for this clone: Other DNA sequences in this sample translate to the same CDR3. This chain uses TRBV11-2 with TRBJ2-1, with D unresolved. V was shortened by 0 bases and J by 8 bases, with 5 bases between the two germline ends. CDR1 is SGHAT, CDR2 FQNNGV, per germline. The CDR3 has 12 residues. CDR3 residues: CASSLEGYEQFF. In nucleotides, the CDR3 is TGTGCCAGCAGCTTAGAGGGGTATGAGCAGTTCTTC. Combining the CDR3 with reference TRBV11-2 and TRBJ2-1 gives the whole variable domain EAGVAQSPRYKIIEKRQSVAFWCNPISGHATLYWYQQILGQGPKLLIQFQNNGVVDDSQLPKDRFSAERLKGVDSTLKIQPAKLEDSAVYLCASSLEGYEQFFGPGTRLTVL.

The rearrangement joins TRBV10-3 to TRBJ1-2; 8 nucleotides agree with TRBD1. Germline V gives CDR1 ENHRY, CDR2 SYGVKD. V gave up 4 bases and J gave up 0 bases; unmatched junction bases: 13. The CDR3 spans 18 residues. The CDR3 protein is CAISVTQGALGANYGYTF. The CDR3 coding sequence is TGTGCCATCAGTGTTACGCAGGGGGCATTGGGTGCTAACTATGGCTACACCTTC.

The chain couples TRBV2 to TRBJ2-2; D is unclear. Germline V gene lookup returns CDR1 SNHLY and CDR2 FYNNEI. The germline V and J ends were trimmed by 5 bases and 6 bases, with 10 bases remaining between them. The CDR3 spans 13 residues. The CDR3 bases are TGTGCCAGCAGTAACACGCCGCCCGGGGAGCTGTTTTTT. Residues: CASSNTPPGELFF.

In this sample, this clone turned up once. The chain is built from TRBV5-1 and TRBJ2-3; TRBD2 matches at 12 bases. CDR1 is SGHRS, CDR2 YFSETQ, per germline. The CDR3 is 14 residues long. The V segment lost 4 bases and the J segment 6 bases; nucleotides outside the gene matches: 3. CDR3 DNA: TGCGCCAGCAGCGGACTAGCGGGGCCGGATACGCAGTATTTT. Amino acid sequence: CASSGLAGPDTQYF.

The chain is built from TRBV6-1 and TRBJ2-7; D may be TRBD1 (5 bases). The germline CDR1 and CDR2 sequences are MNHNS and SASEGT. Trimming took off 7 bases at V and 0 bases at J, with 16 bases between the two ends. The CDR3 extends over 15 amino acids. The CDR3 DNA follows: TGTGCCAGCACGGTCGACAGTTTAAACTCCTACGAGCAGTACTTC. Translation: CASTVDSLNSYEQYF.

A remark on this clone: Additional DNA sequences in this sample encode the identical CDR3. The CDR3 DNA is TGCGCCAGCAGCCCGGGACAGATGAACACTGAAGCTTTCTTT. The encoded protein is CASSPGQMNTEAFF. The rearrangement uses TRBV5-1 and TRBJ1-1, with 7 bases identical to TRBD1. The ends lost 4 bases at V and 0 bases at J; junction bases unmatched: 3. This CDR3 has 14 amino acids. Germline assignment: CDR1 SGHRS and CDR2 YFSETQ. The full variable domain, in which reference TRBV5-1 and TRBJ1-1 provide the parts outside the CDR3, is KAGVTQTPRYLIKTRGQQVTLSCSPISGHRSVSWYQQTPGQGLQFLFEYFSETQRNKGNFPGRFSGRQFSNSRSEMNVSTLELGDSALYLCASSPGQMNTEAFFGQGTRLTVV.

V and J are TRBV2 and TRBJ1-1; tentatively, D is TRBD1 (5 bases). The CDR3 loop spans 12 amino acids. V lost 6 bases, J lost 10 bases, and 15 bases lay in between. CDR1 and CDR2 (germline): SNHLY, FYNNEI. This CDR3 reads CASSGTPGGAFF. In DNA form, the CDR3 reads TGTGCCAGCAGCGGGACTCCCGGAGGAGCTTTCTTT.

V is TRBV6-1 and J is TRBJ1-5, with TRBD1 identical over 10 bases. The CDR3 has 15 amino acids. The ends lost 6 bases at V and 4 bases at J; junction bases unmatched: 6. In germline, CDR1 is MNHNS, CDR2 SASEGT. CDR3: CASSRQGAQNQPQHF. DNA for the CDR3: TGTGCCAGCAGCCGACAGGGGGCCCAGAATCAGCCCCAGCATTTT.